The 28 T cell receptor beta chains below come from one sample, sequenced in a study of neoadjuvant anti-PD-1 for oral cavity cancer. Produced via immunoSEQ multiplex PCR; TCRdb's table is partial and in-frame only. The sample carries 60,000 to 75,000 clones, around 82% recorded once. The sequences come from PBMCs, collected before nivolumab (anti-PD-1) treatment. These receptors originate from a person between 35 and 79 years old with oral cavity squamous cell carcinoma.

The CDR3 loop is CASSQRTAGEAFF. The CDR3 coding sequence is TGTGCCAGCAGCCAGCGGACAGCCGGTGAAGCTTTCTTT. The chain links TRBV14 to TRBJ1-1; perhaps TRBD1 as D (6 bases). Germline CDR1 reads SGHDN; CDR2 reads FVKESK. The CDR3 is made up of 13 amino acids. The V gene lost 3 bases and the J gene lost 7 bases, with 12 bases spanning the gap.

This chain joins TRBV18 and TRBJ1-4; no reliable D call. This CDR3 contains 14 residues. Germline CDR1 reads KGHSH; CDR2 reads LQKENI. V dropped 6 bases and J dropped 6 bases, with 14 bases sitting between them. The CDR3 DNA reads TGTGCCAGCTCCCCGACCATTACCCATGAAAAACTGTTTTTT. Translation: CASSPTITHEKLFF.

The chain couples TRBV5-4 to TRBJ2-4; weak D call: TRBD1 (6 bases). Looked up from germline, CDR1 is SGHNT and CDR2 is YYREEE (reference sequence). The length of the CDR3 is 15 residues. Trimming took off 4 bases at V and 2 bases at J, with 13 bases between the two ends. The CDR3 coding sequence is TGTGCCAGCAGCAACGCCCAGGGGTCCAAAAACATTCAGTACTTC. Translation gives CASSNAQGSKNIQYF.

This chain links TRBV19 with TRBJ1-1; the D gene is possibly TRBD1 (5 bases). The CDR3 has 15 amino acids. The V gene lost 5 bases and the J gene lost 4 bases, with 17 bases spanning the gap. The germline V gene has CDR1 LNHDA and CDR2 SQIVND (reference sequence). CDR3 nucleotide sequence: TGTGCCAGTAGTCCCATGAAAATCGGGGGCACTGAAGCTTTCTTT. This sequence encodes CASSPMKIGGTEAFF.

This chain uses TRBV7-8 with TRBJ1-2; TRBD1 is a possible D gene (5 bases). The CDR3 sequence is 17 residues long. Trimming removed 5 bases at V and 0 bases at J, with 19 bases between. CDR1 and CDR2 from the germline V gene are SGHVS and FQNEAQ. The DNA for the CDR3 is TGTGCCAGCAGCCCCTACAGGATTCATTATCCTAACTATGGCTACACCTTC. This sequence encodes CASSPYRIHYPNYGYTF.

This clone has a handful of counts. V and J are TRBV9 and TRBJ1-1; unclear D gene. The V gene's germline CDR1 is SGDLS and CDR2 YYNGEE. The ends were cut back, 0 bases at V and 4 bases at J, with 10 bases in the middle. The CDR3 is made up of 14 amino acids. The CDR3 region is CASSVDNRGTEAFF. DNA for the CDR3: TGTGCCAGCAGCGTAGACAATCGGGGCACTGAAGCTTTCTTT.

Concerning this clone itself: One end of the junction is discordant with germline, which a read error may explain. The V and J genes are TRBV11-2 and TRBJ2-5; D is perhaps TRBD1 (6 bases). Per the germline V gene, CDR1 is SGHAT and CDR2 is FQNNGV. The CDR3 has 13 amino acids. This CDR3 reads CASSLDRWETQYF. DNA for the CDR3: TGTGCCAGCAGCCTAGACAGGTGGGAGACCCAGTACTTC.

This clone was detected a few times. The J gene is TRBJ2-7, the V gene TRBV28, with D possibly TRBD2 on 6 matching bases. The CDR3 has 16 residues. With 3 bases removed from V and 2 bases from J, the gap between germline ends came to 17 bases. Germline loops: CDR1 MDHEN, CDR2 SYDVKM. The chain's CDR3 is CASSFSWGDRTYEQYF. In DNA, the CDR3 is TGTGCCAGCAGTTTTTCCTGGGGGGATAGAACCTACGAGCAGTACTTC.

This sequence joins TRBV2 and TRBJ1-1; TRBD1 aligns across 7 bases. Per germline, CDR1 SNHLY and CDR2 FYNNEI. This CDR3 has 15 amino acids. The V segment lost 7 bases and the J segment 1 base; nucleotides outside the gene matches: 9. Written as DNA, the CDR3 is TGTGCCAGCAAACTCCGACAGGGCGAGAACACTGAAGCTTTCTTT. It specifies CASKLRQGENTEAFF.

The chain links TRBV20-1 to TRBJ1-2; D gene uncertain. CDR3 length: 9 amino acids. V was trimmed by 6 bases and J by 8 bases, leaving 7 bases between them. Germline loops: CDR1 DFQATT, CDR2 SNEGSKA (reference sequence). In DNA, the CDR3 is TGCAGTGCCCGTCCCGGCTACACCTTC. This sequence encodes CSARPGYTF.

This clone was picked up one time. This sequence joins TRBV6-1 and TRBJ1-1; TRBD1 aligns across 8 bases. Trimming cost V 2 bases and J 3 bases; bases outside gene matches: 2. Germline CDR1 MNHNS, CDR2 SASEGT. This CDR3 is built from 14 residues. As DNA, the CDR3 is TGTGCCAGCAGTGAACAGGGGGCGGACACTGAAGCTTTCTTT. It specifies CASSEQGADTEAFF.

V usage is TRBV5-1 and J usage is TRBJ2-1; 11 nucleotides align to TRBD1. Germline CDR1 reads SGHRS; CDR2 reads YFSETQ. With 2 bases clipped from V and 8 bases from J, the junction kept 6 bases outside the gene matches. This CDR3 is built from 15 residues. The CDR3 sequence is CASSFTRDRGDEQFF. The CDR3 DNA sequence: TGCGCCAGCAGCTTTACCCGGGACAGGGGGGATGAGCAGTTCTTC.

The genes are TRBV27 and TRBJ1-4; D is perhaps TRBD1 (5 bases). CDR1 and CDR2 (germline): MNHEY, SMNVEV (reference sequence). V was cut by 11 bases and J by 0 bases, with 16 bases left in between. This CDR3 region has 15 residues. This CDR3 is CAAGTEPATNEKLFF. CDR3 DNA sequence: TGTGCCGCCGGGACGGAACCTGCAACTAATGAAAAACTGTTTTTT.

The rearrangement uses TRBV19 and TRBJ2-7; 7 nucleotides agree with TRBD1. CDR1 and CDR2 from the germline V gene are LNHDA and SQIVND (reference sequence). The CDR3 loop spans 14 amino acids. Trimming at V came to 5 bases and at J to 7 bases, leaving 11 bases not matched to a gene. CDR3 sequence: CASSPTTGRREQYF. DNA of the CDR3: TGTGCCAGTAGTCCAACGACAGGGAGAAGAGAGCAGTACTTC.

The chain couples TRBV28 to TRBJ2-4, with D unclear. The V gene lost 7 bases and the J gene lost 0 bases, with 7 bases spanning the gap. In germline, CDR1 is MDHEN, CDR2 SYDVKM. CDR3 size: 13 residues. CDR3 amino acids: CASTRLAKNIQYF. In DNA, the CDR3 is TGTGCCAGCACCCGACTAGCCAAAAACATTCAGTACTTC.

The V and J genes are TRBV2 and TRBJ2-5; TRBD1 is a possible D gene (6 bases). Germline loops: CDR1 SNHLY, CDR2 FYNNEI. V lost 2 bases to trimming and J lost 1 base, with 14 bases between them. The CDR3 has 16 residues. CDR3 in amino acids: CASSEQGLSIQETQYF. In DNA form, the CDR3 reads TGTGCCAGCAGTGAACAGGGGTTGTCGATCCAAGAGACCCAGTACTTC.

V and J are TRBV5-1 and TRBJ1-6; a weak D match, TRBD1 (6 bases). This CDR3 comprises 15 residues. Germline CDR1 reads SGHRS; CDR2 reads YFSETQ. V lost 3 bases and J 10 bases, leaving 17 bases between the germline ends. The CDR3, as DNA: TGCGCCAGCAGCTCCCGACAGGACCGGGGATCACCCCTCCACTTT. It encodes CASSSRQDRGSPLHF.

The gene calls are TRBV14 and TRBJ1-6; D remains unclear. V was pared by 6 bases and J by 3 bases, with 9 bases between. Looked up from germline, CDR1 is SGHDN and CDR2 is FVKESK. CDR3 length: 14 amino acids. CDR3 region: CASSTPGYNSPLHF. The CDR3 DNA sequence: TGTGCCAGCAGTACACCGGGCTATAATTCACCCCTCCACTTT.

This clone came up once. CDR3 in amino acids: CSAINEKLFF. CDR3 bases: TGCAGTGCGATAAATGAAAAACTGTTTTTT. This rearrangement joins TRBV20-1 to TRBJ1-4; unclear D gene. The ends were cut back, 6 bases at V and 5 bases at J, with 4 bases in the middle. The length of the CDR3 is 10 residues. Germline V gene sequence: CDR1 DFQATT, CDR2 SNEGSKA (reference sequence).

This clone has a single count. The rearrangement joins TRBV9 to TRBJ2-1, with 9 nucleotides matching TRBD2. V shed 2 bases, J shed 9 bases, and the junction held 3 bases outside the gene matches. Germline loops: CDR1 SGDLS, CDR2 YYNGEE. The CDR3 totals 13 residues. CDR3 nucleotide sequence: TGTGCCAGCAGCGTGCGGGGGGGCCGTGAGCAGTTCTTC. Protein product: CASSVRGGREQFF.

This chain uses TRBV12-5 with TRBJ1-1; TRBD1 might be the D (6 bases). This CDR3 is 19 amino acids long. The germline CDR1 and CDR2 sequences are LGHNT and FRNRAP. V was cut by 0 bases and J by 0 bases, with 20 bases left in between. This chain's CDR3 is CASGLVLWGQGRMNTEAFF. The CDR3 DNA sequence: TGTGCTAGTGGTTTGGTACTGTGGGGGCAGGGGCGGATGAACACTGAAGCTTTCTTT.

The chain joins TRBV19 to TRBJ2-2; 8 bases are shared with TRBD1. Unmatched junction bases numbered 5, after V lost 2 bases and J lost 6 bases. Germline CDR1 LNHDA, CDR2 SQIVND (reference sequence). This CDR3 region has 15 residues. The CDR3 protein is CASSIQGALAGELFF. The CDR3 nucleotides are TGTGCCAGTAGTATACAGGGGGCTTTGGCCGGGGAGCTGTTTTTT.

V gene TRBV29-1 combines with J gene TRBJ2-3; 12 bases are a match to TRBD2. This CDR3 has 15 amino acids. CDR1 and CDR2 (germline): SQVTM, ANQGSEA. With 7 bases clipped from V and 4 bases from J, the junction kept 9 bases outside the gene matches. The CDR3 protein is CSGLAGGSSPDTQYF. CDR3 sequence (DNA): TGCAGCGGGCTAGCGGGGGGGTCCTCTCCAGATACGCAGTATTTT.

This chain joins TRBV2 and TRBJ2-6; D is possibly TRBD1 (6 bases). This CDR3 contains 16 residues. V was cut by 8 bases and J by 3 bases, with 17 bases left in between. The germline CDR1 and CDR2 sequences are SNHLY and FYNNEI. For the CDR3, the DNA is TGTGCCAGCCGCCCGGGGACACTTTATGGGGCCAACGTCCTGACTTTC. Translating it yields CASRPGTLYGANVLTF.

The gene calls are TRBV5-1 and TRBJ1-5, with 8 nucleotides matching TRBD1. The V gene's germline CDR1 is SGHRS and CDR2 YFSETQ. The CDR3 loop spans 14 amino acids. V dropped 4 bases and J dropped 7; count of bases not matched to a gene: 7. Here the CDR3 reads CASSPGQGSQPQHF. The CDR3 DNA sequence: TGCGCCAGCAGCCCTGGACAGGGAAGCCAGCCCCAGCATTTT.

This clone was counted a single time. V and J are TRBV29-1 and TRBJ1-2; 12 bases line up with TRBD1. Germline V gives CDR1 SQVTM, CDR2 ANQGSEA. This CDR3 comprises 13 residues. V gave up 4 bases and J gave up 8 bases; unmatched junction bases: 5. The CDR3 region has the DNA TGCAGCGTTGGTGGGACAGGGGGCGTAGGCTACACCTTC. This translates into CSVGGTGGVGYTF. Full variable domain (remainder filled in from reference TRBV29-1 and TRBJ1-2): SAVISQKPSRDICQRGTSLTIQCQVDSQVTMMFWYRQQPGQSLTLIATANQGSEATYESGFVIDKFPISRPNLTFSTLTVSNMSPEDSSIYLCSVGGTGGVGYTFGSGTRLTVV.

The rearrangement joins TRBV28 to TRBJ1-2; D not resolved. The CDR3 runs to 13 residues. Germline CDR1 reads MDHEN; CDR2 reads SYDVKM. V was clipped by 4 bases and J by 5 bases, with 11 bases between them. CDR3 in DNA: TGTGCCAGCAGTTATAAGACGGTTTATGGCTACACCTTC. As protein: CASSYKTVYGYTF.

The V and J genes are TRBV6-1 and TRBJ2-2; the D is unclear. CDR1 and CDR2 (germline): MNHNS, SASEGT. The CDR3 spans 13 residues. With 0 bases removed from V and 6 bases from J, the gap between germline ends came to 5 bases. Here the CDR3 reads CASSEAWAGELFF. The CDR3 region has the DNA TGTGCCAGCAGTGAAGCGTGGGCCGGGGAGCTGTTTTTT.